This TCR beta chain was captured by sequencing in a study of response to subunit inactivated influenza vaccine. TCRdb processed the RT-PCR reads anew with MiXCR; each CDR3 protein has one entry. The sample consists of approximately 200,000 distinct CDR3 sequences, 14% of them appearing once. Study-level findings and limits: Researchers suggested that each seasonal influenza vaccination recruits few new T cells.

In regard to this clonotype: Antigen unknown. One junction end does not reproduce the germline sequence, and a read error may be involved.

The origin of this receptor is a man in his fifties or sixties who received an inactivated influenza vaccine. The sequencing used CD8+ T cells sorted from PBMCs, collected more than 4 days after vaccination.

The CDR3 here is CASSEARAKQETQYF. The CDR3 DNA is TGTGCCAGCAGCGAAGCCCGGGCAAAGCAAGAGACCCAGTACTTC. This chain joins TRBV2 and TRBJ2-5; D is ambiguous. CDR3 size: 15 residues. Germline CDR1 and CDR2: SNHLY and FYNNEI.